The next 28 T cell receptor beta chains were all read from a single sample in a study of beta chain features in type 1 diabetes. All of the isolated RNA was reverse transcribed, so expressed TCRB transcripts were sequenced. The data were produced by immunoSEQ multiplex PCR, yet TCRdb's version contains in-frame clones alone and is incomplete. The table has 130,000 or so clones, around a tenth seen once. Material for sequencing was central memory CD4+ T cells from blood. These receptors originate from a woman aged 40 to 55 in good health.

The chain combines TRBV6-4 with TRBJ2-5; tentative D call: TRBD2 (5 bases). V was shortened by 8 bases and J by 2 bases, with 18 bases between the two germline ends. The CDR3 loop spans 15 amino acids. Germline CDR1 MRHNA, CDR2 SNTAGT. CDR3: CASRGPLARQETQYF. The DNA for the CDR3 is TGTGCCAGCCGAGGCCCCCTAGCCCGGCAAGAGACCCAGTACTTC.

This clone was detected a few times. The chain couples TRBV15 to TRBJ2-7, with 13 bases identical to TRBD2. The germline gives CDR1 LNHNV, CDR2 YYDKDF (reference sequence). The junction had 6 bases not matched to a gene; V was cut back by 7 bases and J by 3 bases. The CDR3 has 15 amino acids. As DNA, the CDR3 is TGTGCCACCACCCAAGGACTAGCGGGGGACTACGAGCAGTACTTC. Amino acids: CATTQGLAGDYEQYF.

This clone was counted a few times. The rearrangement uses TRBV11-2 and TRBJ1-2; TRBD1 might be the D (6 bases). V was shortened by 3 bases and J by 2 bases, with 7 bases between the two germline ends. The CDR3 covers 13 residues. Germline values: CDR1 SGHAT, CDR2 FQNNGV. CDR3: CASSLGQNYGYTF. The CDR3 coding sequence is TGTGCCAGCAGCTTGGGACAAAACTATGGCTACACCTTC.

This chain uses TRBV28 with TRBJ1-4; TRBD1 matches at 7 bases. Trimming at V came to 5 bases and at J to 5 bases, leaving 2 bases not matched to a gene. Germline V gene sequence: CDR1 MDHEN, CDR2 SYDVKM. This CDR3 is built from 13 residues. CDR3 sequence (DNA): TGTGCCAGCAGTCCGGACAGGAATGAAAAACTGTTTTTT. This gives the protein CASSPDRNEKLFF.

This clone has just a few counts. This CDR3 is CASNVGGVRIIEYF. As DNA, the CDR3 is TGTGCCAGCAATGTGGGCGGGGTCCGCATTATAGAGTACTTC. The J gene is TRBJ2-7, the V gene TRBV2; D possibly corresponds to TRBD2 (6 bases). Per the germline V gene, CDR1 is SNHLY and CDR2 is FYNNEI. The CDR3 has 14 amino acids. The V end was cut by 7 bases, the J end by 11 bases, with 24 bases between.

The rearrangement uses TRBV7-2 and TRBJ2-3; 10 bases line up with TRBD2. With V trimmed by 7 bases and J by 7 bases, 11 bases remained unmatched. Germline CDR1 and CDR2: SGHTA and FQGNSA. The CDR3 totals 15 residues. The CDR3 DNA sequence: TGTGCCAGCACCCTGGGTAGCGGGGGGTTGAATACGCAGTATTTT. It codes for CASTLGSGGLNTQYF.

V gene TRBV4-3 combines with J gene TRBJ1-2; D is ambiguous. The V gene's germline CDR1 is LGHNA and CDR2 YSLEER. The CDR3 consists of 14 residues. Trimming removed 2 bases at V and 2 bases at J, with 9 bases between. In DNA form, the CDR3 reads TGCGCCAGCAGCCAATCCGGGAGAAACTATGGCTACACCTTC. Translation gives CASSQSGRNYGYTF.

This clone was observed a handful of times. The J gene is TRBJ2-7, the V gene TRBV7-2; 9 nucleotides match TRBD1. CDR3 length equals 13 residues. Per the germline V gene, CDR1 is SGHTA and CDR2 is FQGNSA. J lost 6 bases, V lost 2 bases, and 2 bases had no gene match. The CDR3: CASSLSTGGEQYF. The CDR3 nucleotides are TGTGCCAGCAGCTTATCGACAGGGGGCGAGCAGTACTTC.

This sequence joins TRBV14 and TRBJ1-5, with D possibly TRBD1 on 6 matching bases. Germline values: CDR1 SGHDN, CDR2 FVKESK. The CDR3 is 16 residues long. Trimming stripped 4 bases from V and 2 bases from J, with 15 bases between. The CDR3 spells CASSPGGALRNQPQHF. CDR3 coding DNA: TGTGCCAGCAGCCCCGGGGGGGCCCTACGCAATCAGCCCCAGCATTTT.

In its sample, this clone was seen a few times. This sequence joins TRBV6-5 and TRBJ1-6, with D maybe TRBD1 (6 bases). The CDR3 contains 15 residues. V shed 2 bases and J shed 10 bases, with 15 bases lying between them. From germline, CDR1 is MNHEY and CDR2 SVGAGI. CDR3 in amino acids: CASSYIYRDGSPLHF. The CDR3 nucleotides read TGTGCCAGCAGTTACATTTACAGGGATGGGTCACCCCTCCACTTT.

This clone was detected only a few times. The V and J genes are TRBV2 and TRBJ2-2; no definite D call. The CDR3 has 13 residues. Germline V gene data show CDR1 as SNHLY and CDR2 as FYNNEI. The ends were cut back, 7 bases at V and 6 bases at J, with 12 bases in the middle. CDR3 protein: CASTQEVSGELFF. The CDR3 DNA sequence: TGTGCCAGCACTCAGGAAGTTTCCGGGGAGCTGTTTTTT.

This chain joins TRBV27 and TRBJ2-3; a possible D gene is TRBD1 (5 bases). The CDR3 extends over 15 amino acids. Germline loops: CDR1 MNHEY, CDR2 SMNVEV (reference sequence). Trimming stripped 2 bases from V and 2 bases from J, with 11 bases between. The CDR3: CASSLGASYTDTQYF. The DNA of the CDR3 is TGTGCCAGCAGTTTAGGGGCAAGTTACACAGATACGCAGTATTTT.

The chain is built from TRBV9 and TRBJ2-3; 8 positions agree with TRBD2. The junction had 15 bases not matched to a gene; V was cut back by 4 bases and J by 2 bases. CDR1 SGDLS and CDR2 YYNGEE come from the germline V gene. This CDR3 has 18 amino acids. The CDR3 protein is CASSPRIGSRGDTDTQYF. Written as DNA, the CDR3 is TGTGCCAGCAGCCCCCGAATTGGATCGCGGGGGGACACAGATACGCAGTATTTT.

V is TRBV5-1 and J is TRBJ1-1; the D is unclear. V gave up 2 bases and J gave up 1 base, with 9 bases separating them. Germline CDR1 SGHRS, CDR2 YFSETQ. This CDR3 contains 14 residues. CDR3: CASSFASANTEAFF. In DNA, the CDR3 is TGCGCCAGCAGCTTTGCGAGTGCGAACACTGAAGCTTTCTTT.

This clone was recorded a few times. This chain connects TRBV29-1 to TRBJ2-1; possibly TRBD1 for D (7 bases). V lost 5 bases and J 0 bases, leaving 14 bases between the germline ends. This CDR3 is 15 amino acids long. Germline CDR1 is SQVTM and CDR2 is ANQGSEA. The CDR3 DNA sequence: TGCAGCGTTTTGGAGGGGGCGAGCTCCTACAATGAGCAGTTCTTC. It specifies CSVLEGASSYNEQFF.

This clone was counted between two and nine times. J is TRBJ1-2 and V is TRBV7-2; 7 bases agree with TRBD1. Germline V gene sequence: CDR1 SGHTA, CDR2 FQGNSA. J was trimmed by 3 bases and V by 4 bases; bases with no gene match: 8. CDR3 length: 15 amino acids. The CDR3 here is CASSSQGTAYYGYTF. The CDR3 bases are TGTGCCAGCAGCTCCCAGGGGACAGCGTACTATGGCTACACCTTC.

This clone was seen a handful of times. V usage is TRBV5-1 and J usage is TRBJ2-7; TRBD2 might be the D (5 bases). V gave up 4 bases and J gave up 4 bases, with 9 bases separating them. Germline CDR1 reads SGHRS; CDR2 reads YFSETQ. This CDR3 contains 12 residues. The CDR3 nucleotides are TGCGCCAGCAGCCGGACGGGATACGAGCAGTACTTC. Residues: CASSRTGYEQYF.

V usage is TRBV5-4 and J usage is TRBJ2-3; D possibly corresponds to TRBD1 (5 bases). Germline CDR1 SGHNT, CDR2 YYREEE (reference sequence). The length of the CDR3 is 14 residues. Trimming removed 10 bases from V and 3 bases from J, with 18 bases in between. CDR3 protein: CALTAGRRTDTQYF. In nucleotides, the CDR3 is TGTGCCCTGACGGCAGGGCGAAGGACAGATACGCAGTATTTT.

This clone was detected a few times. The chain couples TRBV5-1 to TRBJ2-1; TRBD2 agrees at 9 bases. J gave up 7 bases and V 1 base, and 12 bases lay outside the gene matches. CDR3 size: 17 residues. Germline V gene lookup returns CDR1 SGHRS and CDR2 YFSETQ. The CDR3 is CASSLLPPGLASNEQFF. The CDR3 coding sequence is TGCGCCAGCAGCTTGCTCCCGCCGGGACTAGCTTCGAATGAGCAGTTCTTC.

J is TRBJ1-2 and V is TRBV15; no clear D gene. The CDR3 runs to 13 residues. CDR1 and CDR2 (germline): LNHNV, YYDKDF (reference sequence). V lost 1 base to trimming and J lost 10 bases, with 13 bases between them. The CDR3 coding sequence is TGTGCCACCAGCAGAGTAATTTTTGAGGACTACACCTTC. The encoded protein is CATSRVIFEDYTF.

The table lists this clone with a few counts. The genes are TRBV5-1 and TRBJ2-1, with D possibly matching TRBD2 (6 bases). This CDR3 has 15 amino acids. V was shortened by 3 bases and J by 5 bases, with 15 bases between the two germline ends. Per germline, CDR1 SGHRS and CDR2 YFSETQ. CDR3 in DNA: TGCGCCAGCAGCTCAAACCCCGGGACTCACAATGAGCAGTTCTTC. As protein: CASSSNPGTHNEQFF.

This clone has more than one count but fewer than ten. The chain is built from TRBV11-2 and TRBJ2-1; TRBD2 matches 8 bases. V trimming: 5 bases; J trimming: 0 bases; junction bases outside the gene matches: 3. The CDR3 is 15 residues long. From germline, CDR1 is SGHAT and CDR2 FQNNGV. Written as DNA, the CDR3 is TGTGCCAGCAGCCGTAGCGGGGTCTCCTACAATGAGCAGTTCTTC. As protein: CASSRSGVSYNEQFF. Supplemented by reference TRBV11-2 and TRBJ2-1, the full variable domain reads EAGVAQSPRYKIIEKRQSVAFWCNPISGHATLYWYQQILGQGPKLLIQFQNNGVVDDSQLPKDRFSAERLKGVDSTLKIQPAKLEDSAVYLCASSRSGVSYNEQFFGPGTRLTVL.

This clone has more than one count but fewer than ten. The chain joins TRBV6-5 to TRBJ2-3, with D possibly TRBD1 on 6 matching bases. Trimming stripped 7 bases from V and 5 bases from J, with 19 bases between. Germline assignment: CDR1 MNHEY and CDR2 SVGAGI. The CDR3 totals 15 residues. For the CDR3, the DNA is TGTGCCAGCACCAACGGTGGGGGCCGCAGAGATACGCAGTATTTT. It yields the protein CASTNGGGRRDTQYF.

Worth noting for this clone: A far bigger clonotype differs at one base, so this is likely a read error. The sample carries other DNA sequences with the same CDR3. V is TRBV5-1 and J is TRBJ1-2, with a weak D call TRBD1 (5 bases). Trimming left V 4 bases short and J 8 bases short, with 18 bases between. Germline V gene data show CDR1 as SGHRS and CDR2 as YFSETQ. The CDR3 contains 14 residues. The CDR3: CASSPGWTQEGYTF. CDR3 bases: TGCGCCAGCAGCCCTGGTTGGACACAAGAAGGCTACACCTTC. Variable domain in full (rest from reference TRBV5-1 and TRBJ1-2): KAGVTQTPRYLIKTRGQQVTLSCSPISGHRSVSWYQQTPGQGLQFLFEYFSETQRNKGNFPGRFSGRQFSNSRSEMNVSTLELGDSALYLCASSPGWTQEGYTFGSGTRLTVV.

This rearrangement joins TRBV6-6 to TRBJ2-3, with 14 positions matching TRBD2. Unmatched junction bases numbered 9, after V lost 7 bases and J lost 9 bases. The CDR3 extends over 15 amino acids. CDR1 is MNHNY, CDR2 SVGAGI, per germline (reference sequence). The CDR3: CASMGGLAGGLTQYF. CDR3 in DNA: TGTGCCAGCATGGGAGGACTAGCGGGGGGATTGACGCAGTATTTT.

V usage is TRBV4-1 and J usage is TRBJ1-2; D possibly corresponds to TRBD1 (5 bases). With 2 bases removed from V and 7 bases from J, the gap between germline ends came to 17 bases. The CDR3 is made up of 15 amino acids. CDR1 is MGHRA and CDR2 is YSYEKL in the germline V gene. CDR3 sequence: CASSQTQGSYGGYTF. In nucleotides, the CDR3 is TGCGCCAGCAGCCAAACGCAGGGATCCTATGGTGGCTACACCTTC.

This clone has more than one count but fewer than ten. The junction does not match germline at one end; this may be a read error. The chain links TRBV11-2 to TRBJ1-5, with a weak D call TRBD1 (6 bases). CDR3 size: 15 residues. The germline CDR1 and CDR2 sequences are SGHAT and FQNNGV. This chain's CDR3 is CASSLDGTSSQPQHF. The CDR3 DNA sequence: TGTGCCAGCAGTTTAGACGGGACATCGAGTCAGCCCCAGCATTTT.

V and J are TRBV5-4 and TRBJ2-1, with TRBD1 matching 11 bases. The junction had 5 bases not matched to a gene; V was cut back by 3 bases and J by 6 bases. The V gene's germline CDR1 is SGHNT and CDR2 YYREEE (reference sequence). The length of the CDR3 is 15 residues. The CDR3 sequence: CASSSGGTGGNEQFF. The CDR3 region has the DNA TGTGCCAGCAGCTCTGGAGGGACAGGGGGCAATGAGCAGTTCTTC.